The 22 T cell receptor beta chains below were found in one sample sequenced in a study of T cells in Graves' hyperthyroidism and ophthalmopathy. What was amplified from RNA transcripts were TCR beta CDR3 regions. Primed by the HTBI set, a first-round RT-PCR was run on the TCR CDR3. In TCRdb, the multiplex PCR reads were re-called with MiXCR into one record per CDR3 protein. Of some 250,000 distinct CDR3 sequences in the sample, about 14% were seen once. Sequenced material: blood. The origin of the receptors is a woman between 35 and 50 years old with Graves' hyperthyroidism that later progressed to Graves' ophthalmopathy.

A word on this clonotype: Likely a read error: the CDR3 ends without its conserved phenylalanine or tryptophan. The chain has TRBV14 and TRBJ2-1; 9 bases line up with TRBD2. The CDR3 is 15 residues long. Germline V gene lookup returns CDR1 SGHDN and CDR2 FVKESK. With V trimmed by 1 base and J by 4 bases, 2 bases remained unmatched. The CDR3 sequence: CASSQGTSVYNEQFS. CDR3 DNA sequence: TGTGCCAGCAGCCAAGGGACTAGCGTATACAATGAGCAGTTCTCC.

This clonotype has ten or more counts. The gene calls are TRBV6-5 and TRBJ2-1, with D possibly being TRBD1 (5 bases). This CDR3 has 12 residues. Germline CDR1 is MNHEY and CDR2 is SVGAGI. With 2 bases removed from V and 7 bases from J, the gap between germline ends came to 6 bases. The CDR3 coding sequence is TGTGCCAGCAGTTACAAGGGGAATGAGCAGTTCTTC. The encoded protein is CASSYKGNEQFF.

In its sample, this clonotype was seen many times. The V gene is TRBV19, the J gene TRBJ2-1; 9 bases align to TRBD1. Trimming cost V 2 bases and J 0 bases; bases outside gene matches: 14. The CDR3 has 20 residues. Germline-derived CDR1 and CDR2 are LNHDA and SQIVND (reference sequence). The CDR3 bases are TGTGCCAGTAGTATAAGGGCTTCGGGACAGGGAGGGAGCTCCTACAATGAGCAGTTCTTC. This encodes CASSIRASGQGGSSYNEQFF.

This clonotype was observed a handful of times. The chain links TRBV4-2 to TRBJ1-2; possible D gene TRBD1, 5 bases. The CDR3 sequence is 17 residues long. Trimming stripped 0 bases from V and 2 bases from J, with 16 bases between. Germline CDR1 and CDR2: LGHNA and YNFKEQ. CDR3 DNA: TGTGCCAGCAGCCAAGAGCCGGGCAGGGATGGGAACTATGGCTACACCTTC. Translating gives CASSQEPGRDGNYGYTF.

Points on this clonotype: One base away lies a much larger clone, so this may be a sequencing read error. The chain recombines TRBV5-1 with TRBJ2-3; perhaps TRBD2 as D (6 bases). This CDR3 is built from 14 residues. Looked up from germline, CDR1 is SGHRS and CDR2 is YFSETQ. The CDR3 is CASSLADWGDTLYF. DNA for the CDR3: TGCGCCAGCAGCTTGGCAGACTGGGGGGATACGCTGTATTTT. Filled out from reference TRBV5-1 and TRBJ2-3, the complete variable domain reads KAGVTQTPRYLIKTRGQQVTLSCSPISGHRSVSWYQQTPGQGLQFLFEYFSETQRNKGNFPGRFSGRQFSNSRSEMNVSTLELGDSALYLCASSLADWGDTLYFGPGTRLTVL.

This rearrangement joins TRBV3-1 to TRBJ1-5; tentative D call: TRBD1 (5 bases). Germline V gene lookup returns CDR1 LGHDT and CDR2 YNNKEL (reference sequence). V lost 4 bases to trimming and J lost 1 base, with 14 bases between them. CDR3 length: 16 residues. CDR3 DNA: TGTGCCAGCAGCCCGACCCCAGGGATCAGCAATCAGCCCCAGCATTTT. It specifies CASSPTPGISNQPQHF.

This clonotype was found a few times. The J gene is TRBJ1-4, the V gene TRBV5-1; TRBD1 might be the D (6 bases). Trimming cost V 4 bases and J 2 bases, with 12 bases left between them. Germline loops: CDR1 SGHRS, CDR2 YFSETQ. CDR3 size: 15 residues. CDR3 DNA sequence: TGCGCCAGCAGCCTACCTCAGGGGACTAATGAAAAACTGTTTTTT. Encoded protein: CASSLPQGTNEKLFF.

This clonotype was counted ten times or more. This rearrangement joins TRBV7-9 to TRBJ2-7; TRBD2 matches at 15 bases. The CDR3 is 15 residues long. J gave up 6 bases and V 5 bases, and 5 bases lay outside the gene matches. In germline, CDR1 is SEHNR, CDR2 FQNEAQ (reference sequence). CDR3 in amino acids: CASSEGLAGGTEQYF. The CDR3 DNA reads as TGTGCCAGCAGCGAGGGACTAGCGGGAGGAACCGAGCAGTACTTC.

In this sample, this clonotype turned up many times. The rearrangement joins TRBV28 to TRBJ1-2; D not certain. V gave up 7 bases and J gave up 5 bases, with 20 bases separating them. The CDR3 length is 15 residues. In germline, CDR1 is MDHEN, CDR2 SYDVKM. CDR3 DNA sequence: TGTGCCAGCAATTTGCGTTTTCAGTACCGATATGGCTACACCTTC. It yields the protein CASNLRFQYRYGYTF.

This clonotype came up many times. V usage is TRBV12-3 or TRBV12-4 and J usage is TRBJ1-2; D possibly corresponds to TRBD1 (6 bases). This CDR3 region has 14 residues. V lost 1 base to trimming and J lost 4 bases, with 10 bases between them. The CDR3: CASSLGQEIYGYTF. As DNA, the CDR3 is TGTGCCAGCAGTTTAGGACAGGAGATCTATGGCTACACCTTC.

This clonotype was detected many times. This sequence joins TRBV6-1 and TRBJ2-1; 13 bases fit TRBD2. The CDR3 sequence is 15 residues long. Per the germline V gene, CDR1 is MNHNS and CDR2 is SASEGT. Trimming took 6 bases from V and 12 from J; bases not matched to a gene: 11. In DNA, the CDR3 is TGTGCCAGCAGACCCACTAGCGGGAGGGCTACGGGGCAGTTCTTC. Translation gives CASRPTSGRATGQFF.

The chain recombines TRBV5-6 with TRBJ2-7; 10 bases match TRBD1. The CDR3 has 15 residues. The V gene's germline CDR1 is SGHDT and CDR2 YYEEEE. Trimming cost V 3 bases and J 3 bases; bases outside gene matches: 6. The CDR3 sequence: CASSSSGTGDYEQYF. In DNA, the CDR3 is TGTGCCAGCAGCTCCTCCGGGACAGGGGACTACGAGCAGTACTTC.

This clonotype was picked up many times. The V call is TRBV2, the J call TRBJ2-7, with D uncertain. The ends were cut back, 3 bases at V and 0 bases at J, with 6 bases in the middle. The germline V gene encodes CDR1 SNHLY and CDR2 FYNNEI. The CDR3 consists of 13 residues. Here the CDR3 reads CASSEPDSYEQYF. The CDR3 nucleotides read TGTGCCAGCAGTGAGCCGGACTCCTACGAGCAGTACTTC.

As for this clonotype: A clone one base away is much larger, so this may be a read error. V usage is TRBV29-1 and J usage is TRBJ1-1, with 8 bases matching TRBD1. In germline, CDR1 is SQVTM, CDR2 ANQGSEA. The CDR3 totals 13 residues. CDR3 DNA: TGCAGCGTTTTGGACAGGGACCACACTGAAGCTCTCTTT. This codes for CSVLDRDHTEALF.

This clonotype was counted ten times or more. CDR3 region: CASSPLRERVEQFF. CDR3 nucleotide sequence: TGTGCCAGCAGTCCCCTCCGGGAGCGGGTTGAGCAGTTCTTC. The chain couples TRBV28 to TRBJ2-1, with D perhaps matching TRBD2 (6 bases). The CDR3 length is 14 residues. V dropped 5 bases and J dropped 9 bases, with 17 bases sitting between them. Germline V gene data show CDR1 as MDHEN and CDR2 as SYDVKM. Filled out from reference TRBV28 and TRBJ2-1, the complete variable domain reads DVKVTQSSRYLVKRTGEKVFLECVQDMDHENMFWYRQDPGLGLRLIYFSYDVKMKEKGDIPEGYSVSREKKERFSLILESASTNQTSMYLCASSPLRERVEQFFGPGTRLTVL.

This clonotype was counted between two and nine times. The chain combines TRBV19 with TRBJ2-6; D uncertain. The ends were cut back, 5 bases at V and 2 bases at J, with 4 bases in the middle. The CDR3 has 13 residues. Per germline, CDR1 LNHDA and CDR2 SQIVND (reference sequence). CDR3 sequence (DNA): TGTGCCAGTAGTTTCCCTGGGGCCAACGTCCTGACTTTC. It encodes CASSFPGANVLTF.

This clonotype was seen repeatedly, ten times or more. The chain combines TRBV4-1 with TRBJ1-6; D is unresolved. CDR1 is MGHRA, CDR2 YSYEKL, per germline. V dropped 4 bases and J dropped 7 bases, with 8 bases sitting between them. CDR3 length: 13 residues. The DNA of the CDR3 is TGCGCCAGCAGCCTACAAGTAAATTCACCCCTCCACTTT. Protein product: CASSLQVNSPLHF.

This rearrangement joins TRBV6-1 to TRBJ2-2, with 7 bases matching TRBD2. The CDR3 is 13 amino acids. The V segment lost 10 bases and the J segment 2 bases; nucleotides outside the gene matches: 4. Germline-derived CDR1 and CDR2 are MNHNS and SASEGT. This CDR3 is CATGLRNTGELFF. CDR3 DNA: TGTGCCACGGGACTAAGAAACACCGGGGAGCTGTTTTTT.

J is TRBJ1-2 and V is TRBV5-1; D perhaps matches TRBD1 (5 bases). From germline, CDR1 is SGHRS and CDR2 YFSETQ. The CDR3 consists of 15 residues. V gave up 3 bases and J gave up 3 bases, with 15 bases separating them. For the CDR3, the DNA is TGCGCCAGCAGCTACACCGCGCTAGGGGACTATGGCTACACCTTC. Translated: CASSYTALGDYGYTF.

This clonotype was counted ten times or more. The chain is built from TRBV10-3 and TRBJ2-3; D not certain. CDR3 length: 13 residues. Trimming took 7 bases from V and 6 from J, leaving 14 bases between them. In germline, CDR1 is ENHRY, CDR2 SYGVKD. CDR3 region: CAIMGFPRDTQYF. The CDR3 DNA is TGTGCCATCATGGGGTTTCCAAGGGATACGCAGTATTTT.

This clonotype occurred a few times. V usage is TRBV28 and J usage is TRBJ1-5, with 7 positions matching TRBD1. Looked up from germline, CDR1 is MDHEN and CDR2 is SYDVKM. The trim removed 4 bases at V and 0 bases at J, leaving 12 bases unmatched. CDR3 length equals 18 residues. The DNA of the CDR3 is TGTGCCAGCAGTTACAGGGGCCTTAGGAGAGATAGCAATCAGCCCCAGCATTTT. Translated, it gives CASSYRGLRRDSNQPQHF.

This clonotype was picked up many times. V and J are TRBV20-1 and TRBJ1-5; TRBD1 is a possible D gene (5 bases). Germline CDR1 is DFQATT and CDR2 is SNEGSKA (reference sequence). This CDR3 contains 15 residues. Deletions cut 4 bases from V and 5 bases from J, with 18 bases between. The CDR3, as DNA: TGCAGTGCTACCATTCATGGGGGTCGAGATCAGCCCCAGCATTTT. Its translation is CSATIHGGRDQPQHF.